One and the same sample provided the 15 T cell receptor beta chains below, sequenced in a study of T-cell reconstitution after alpha-beta-depleted transplantation in children. Preparation of the TCRbeta library used unique molecular identifiers. Using its own MiXCR run on the PCR reads, TCRdb lists one record per CDR3 protein. Among a few hundred thousand distinct CDR3 sequences listed, 10% to 15% were seen once. The sample in question was PBMCs, mostly from graft donor cells, obtained 360 days after TCRalphabeta/CD19-depleted stem cell transplant. Receptor source: a male patient younger than 18 who had a stem cell transplant for acute myeloid leukemia, so the T cells may come from the graft donor.

This clonotype showed up just a few times. The chain uses TRBV29-1 and TRBJ2-3; 10 bases are a match to TRBD2. The junction had 16 bases not matched to a gene; V was cut back by 3 bases and J by 1 base. Germline assignment: CDR1 SQVTM and CDR2 ANQGSEA. The CDR3 runs to 19 residues. The CDR3: CSVEGALSGRPIRTDTQYF. Here the CDR3 DNA reads TGCAGCGTTGAGGGTGCCCTTAGCGGGAGGCCCATACGCACAGATACGCAGTATTTT.

Here the CDR3 reads CSGLSRKGYWETQYF. Here the CDR3 DNA reads TGCAGTGGACTTAGCAGGAAAGGTTATTGGGAGACCCAGTACTTC. J is TRBJ2-5 and V is TRBV20-1; D unresolved. Germline V CDR1 and CDR2: DFQATT, SNEGSKA (reference sequence). V dropped 7 bases and J dropped 5 bases, with 23 bases sitting between them. The CDR3 is 15 amino acids.

There are a few counts of this clonotype. The CDR3 DNA is TGCAGCGTTGGGACTATAAGCTCCTACGAGCAGTACTTC. It translates to CSVGTISSYEQYF. The chain joins TRBV29-1 to TRBJ2-7; perhaps TRBD2 as D (6 bases). The V and J ends lost 4 bases and 0 bases respectively, with 10 bases between them. The germline gives CDR1 SQVTM, CDR2 ANQGSEA. There are 13 residues in the CDR3.

The CDR3 DNA reads as TGTGCGGCAGGGCAAAATAGCAATCAGCCCCAGCATTTT. Residues: CAAGQNSNQPQHF. The chain couples TRBV28 to TRBJ1-5; the D gene is possibly TRBD1 (5 bases). CDR3 length: 13 amino acids. Germline V lookup: CDR1 MDHEN, CDR2 SYDVKM.

This clonotype has a handful of counts. The CDR3 here is CASSPGAGEEQQYF. In nucleotides, the CDR3 is TGTGCCAGCAGCCCAGGGGCGGGCGAAGAACAACAGTACTTC. V usage is TRBV12-3 or TRBV12-4 and J usage is TRBJ2-7, with a possible D match to TRBD1 (6 bases). V gave up 6 bases and J gave up 10 bases, with 22 bases separating them. CDR3 size: 14 residues.

The J gene is TRBJ2-7, the V gene TRBV5-5, with TRBD1 matching over 9 bases. This CDR3 contains 16 residues. Germline-derived CDR1 and CDR2 are SGHKS and YYEKEE (reference sequence). Trimming took 4 bases from V and 3 from J; bases not matched to a gene: 11. DNA for the CDR3: TGTGCCAGCAGCACTTCACCGGGACAGGGTATCTACGAGCAGTACTTC. This gives the protein CASSTSPGQGIYEQYF. The entire variable domain, with the rest obtained from reference TRBV5-5 and TRBJ2-7, is as follows: DAGVTQSPTHLIKTRGQQVTLRCSPISGHKSVSWYQQVLGQGPQFIFQYYEKEERGRGNFPDRFSARQFPNYSSELNVNALLLGDSALYLCASSTSPGQGIYEQYFGPGTRLTVT.

The chain has TRBV20-1 and TRBJ1-2, with TRBD1 as a possible D gene (6 bases). Germline V gene sequence: CDR1 DFQATT, CDR2 SNEGSKA (reference sequence). The CDR3 spans 13 residues. Trimming removed 1 base at V and 4 bases at J, with 10 bases between. CDR3 nucleotides: TGCAGTGCTAGAGGGGGACAAGTCTATGGCTACACCTTC. Residues: CSARGGQVYGYTF.

This sequence joins TRBV6-5 and TRBJ2-1; 12 bases align to TRBD2. The germline V gene encodes CDR1 MNHEY and CDR2 SVGAGI. The CDR3 is 16 residues long. V lost 2 bases and J lost 9; bases outside the gene matches: 8. The CDR3 region is CASSYPLAGGPSEQFF. For the CDR3, the DNA is TGTGCCAGCAGTTACCCTCTAGCGGGAGGGCCAAGTGAGCAGTTCTTC.

V gene TRBV21-1 combines with J gene TRBJ2-7; the table's D call of TRBD1 was not tested on the DNA. TRBV21-1 is noted as a pseudogene. This CDR3 is built from 16 residues. Here the CDR3 reads CASSKAEGTPIYEQYF. In DNA form, the CDR3 reads TGTGCCAGCAGCAAAGCGGAAGGGACACCTATCTACGAGCAGTACTTC.

The sample holds a few counts of this clonotype. The chain recombines TRBV27 with TRBJ1-2; TRBD1 matches at 7 bases. With V trimmed by 7 bases and J by 14 bases, 16 bases remained unmatched. The CDR3 spans 13 residues. Germline V gene data show CDR1 as MNHEY and CDR2 as SMNVEV (reference sequence). The CDR3 coding sequence is TGTGCCAGCATAGGCTGGGACAGAGCCATCTGGACCTTC. Translation: CASIGWDRAIWTF.

The chain joins TRBV23-1 to TRBJ2-7, with 8 bases matching TRBD1. TRBV23-1 is treated as an ORF (open reading frame) with a function not yet certain. With 1 base clipped from V and 4 bases from J, the junction kept 0 bases outside the gene matches. The CDR3 length is 13 residues. CDR3 coding DNA: TGCGCCAGCAGTCAATGGACAGGGTACGAGCAGTACTTC. As protein: CASSQWTGYEQYF.

At least ten counts were recorded for this clonotype. The V gene is TRBV4-2, the J gene TRBJ2-3; 12 nucleotides match TRBD2. The CDR3 runs to 16 residues. Germline V CDR1 and CDR2: LGHNA, YNFKEQ. The V gene end was trimmed by 3 bases and the J gene end by 4 bases; junction bases not matched to a gene: 5. This CDR3 reads CASSQLAGGPADTQYF. In nucleotides, the CDR3 is TGTGCCAGCAGCCAGCTAGCGGGAGGGCCAGCAGATACGCAGTATTTT.

This clonotype has a handful of counts. The J gene is TRBJ2-3, the V gene TRBV20-1; 12 bases are shared with TRBD2. With V trimmed by 0 bases and J by 8 bases, 15 bases remained unmatched. The germline gives CDR1 DFQATT, CDR2 SNEGSKA (reference sequence). This CDR3 spans 18 amino acids. CDR3 region: CSARDPGPTGLAGRTQYF. CDR3 in DNA: TGCAGTGCTAGAGATCCGGGTCCAACGGGACTAGCGGGCCGTACGCAGTATTTT.

This clonotype was observed a few times. The V call is TRBV19, the J call TRBJ2-2; TRBD1 is a possible D gene (6 bases). This CDR3 has 14 residues. Germline V gene lookup returns CDR1 LNHDA and CDR2 SQIVND (reference sequence). The germline V and J ends were trimmed by 7 bases and 1 base, with 10 bases remaining between them. CDR3 nucleotide sequence: TGTGCCAGTACCCTGGGACAGAACACCGGGGAGCTGTTTTTT. As protein: CASTLGQNTGELFF.

Ten or more counts support this clonotype. The chain links TRBV10-3 to TRBJ2-7, with D hard to call. CDR1 and CDR2 (germline): ENHRY, SYGVKD. V was cut by 4 bases and J by 3 bases, with 13 bases left in between. The CDR3 is made up of 14 amino acids. CDR3 sequence: CAISGADYFYEQYF. The CDR3 nucleotides read TGTGCCATCAGTGGGGCAGATTACTTCTACGAGCAGTACTTC.